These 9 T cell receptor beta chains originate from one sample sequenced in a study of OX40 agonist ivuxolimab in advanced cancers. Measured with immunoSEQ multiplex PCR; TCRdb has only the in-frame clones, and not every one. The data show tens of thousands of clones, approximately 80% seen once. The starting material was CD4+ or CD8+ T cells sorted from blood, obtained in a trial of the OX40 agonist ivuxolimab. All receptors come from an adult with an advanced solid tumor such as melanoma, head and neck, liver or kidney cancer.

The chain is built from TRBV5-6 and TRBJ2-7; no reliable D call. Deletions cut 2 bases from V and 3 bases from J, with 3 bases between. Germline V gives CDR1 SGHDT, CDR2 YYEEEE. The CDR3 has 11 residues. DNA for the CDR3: TGTGCCAGCAGCTTACACTACGAGCAGTACTTC. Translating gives CASSLHYEQYF. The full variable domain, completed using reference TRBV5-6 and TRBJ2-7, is DAGVTQSPTHLIKTRGQQVTLRCSPKSGHDTVSWYQQALGQGPQFIFQYYEEEERQRGNFPDRFSGHQFPNYSSELNVNALLLGDSALYLCASSLHYEQYFGPGTRLTVT.

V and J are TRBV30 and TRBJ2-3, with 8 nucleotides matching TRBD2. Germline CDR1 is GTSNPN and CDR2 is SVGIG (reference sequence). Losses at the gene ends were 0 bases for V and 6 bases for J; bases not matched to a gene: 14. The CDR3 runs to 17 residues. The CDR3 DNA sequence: TGTGCCTGGAGTGTACGAGGGACTAGGCTAAATCGGGATACGCAGTATTTT. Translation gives CAWSVRGTRLNRDTQYF.

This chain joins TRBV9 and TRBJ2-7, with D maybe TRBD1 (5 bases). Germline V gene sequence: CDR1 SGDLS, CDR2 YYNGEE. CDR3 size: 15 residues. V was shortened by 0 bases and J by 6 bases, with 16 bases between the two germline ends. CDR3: CASSVGGRDLAEQYF. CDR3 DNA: TGTGCCAGCAGCGTAGGCGGCAGGGATCTCGCCGAGCAGTACTTC.

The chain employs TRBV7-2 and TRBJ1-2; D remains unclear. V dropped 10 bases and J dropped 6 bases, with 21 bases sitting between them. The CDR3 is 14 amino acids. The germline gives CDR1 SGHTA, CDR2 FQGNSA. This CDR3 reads CANRFGIPSHGYTF. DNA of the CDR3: TGTGCCAACCGTTTTGGAATTCCTAGCCATGGCTACACCTTC.

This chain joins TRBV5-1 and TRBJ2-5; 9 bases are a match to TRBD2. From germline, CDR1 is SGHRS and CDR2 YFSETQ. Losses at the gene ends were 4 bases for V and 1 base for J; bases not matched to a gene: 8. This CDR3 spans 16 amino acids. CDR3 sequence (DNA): TGCGCCAGCAGCCCATACGGCGGGGGGGGCCAAGAGACCCAGTACTTC. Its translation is CASSPYGGGGQETQYF.

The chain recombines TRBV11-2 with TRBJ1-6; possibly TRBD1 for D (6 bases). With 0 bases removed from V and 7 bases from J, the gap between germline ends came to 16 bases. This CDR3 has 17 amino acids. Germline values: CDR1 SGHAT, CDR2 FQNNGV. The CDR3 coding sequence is TGTGCCAGCAGCTTAGAATCCCCCCAGGGGAGAAATTCACCCCTCCACTTT. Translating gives CASSLESPQGRNSPLHF.

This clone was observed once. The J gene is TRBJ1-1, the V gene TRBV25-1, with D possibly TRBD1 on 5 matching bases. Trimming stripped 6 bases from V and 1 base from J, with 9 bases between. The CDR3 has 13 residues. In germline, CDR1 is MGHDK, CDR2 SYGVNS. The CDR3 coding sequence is TGTGCCAGCAGGGGACGGAAGAACACTGAAGCTTTCTTT. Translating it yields CASRGRKNTEAFF.

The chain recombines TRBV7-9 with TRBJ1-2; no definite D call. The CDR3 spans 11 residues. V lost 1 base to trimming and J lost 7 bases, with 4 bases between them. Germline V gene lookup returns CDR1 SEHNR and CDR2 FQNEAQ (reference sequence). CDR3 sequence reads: CASSLVLGYTF. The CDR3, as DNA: TGTGCCAGCAGCTTAGTCCTTGGCTACACCTTC.

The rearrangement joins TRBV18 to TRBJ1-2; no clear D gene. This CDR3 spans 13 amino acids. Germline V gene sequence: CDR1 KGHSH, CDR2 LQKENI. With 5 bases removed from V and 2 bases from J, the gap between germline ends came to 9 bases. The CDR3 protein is CASSSDGNYGYTF. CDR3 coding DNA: TGTGCCAGCTCATCGGACGGAAACTATGGCTACACCTTC.